This T cell receptor beta chain was identified in a study of blood T cell repertoires in COVID-19 (TCRdb year 2020). Notes on the research overall: Samples from collaborators originated in the United States, Italy and Spain and spanned both the acute and convalescent phases of COVID-19. The dataset comprised deeply sampled blood TCRbeta repertoires from subjects exposed to, actively infected with, or recovered from COVID-19. Where available, HLA class I and class II types were obtained from metadata supplied by the sample provider rather than from assay-based typing. The repertoires were released in a freely available public database intended as a resource for research on the immune response to SARS-CoV-2. The prospective study material was composed of cDNA or gDNA derived from T cells, B-cell-depleted T cells, or PBMCs. The sample metadata nearly always contained a de-identified subject ID, COVID-19 status, age in years and sex. Samples were obtained from the ongoing ImmuneRACE study (first 160 participants) and from 1,254 subjects provided by 6 global collaborators. The paper as a whole reports these results and caveats: The amount of clinical and demographic metadata varied by source and participant and was provided uncurated.

The V end loses 5 bases and the J end loses 0 bases, and a stretch of 8 bases separates them. The CDR3 sequence holds 14 residues, the cysteine and phenylalanine included. CDR3 DNA is the only sequence kept; it has 42 bases, read in frame from the first base. Sequences SGHTA (CDR1) and FQGNSA (CDR2) are obtained from the germline V gene. The collaborating institutions used their own protocols to collect whole blood in K2EDTA tubes. For TCRbeta analysis, collaborators shipped samples in one of three forms: frozen whole blood, isolated PBMCs, or DNA extracted from either of those sample types. TCRbeta CDR3 regions were amplified from genomic DNA by means of the immunoSEQ Assay, a bias-controlled multiplex PCR. As for the authors' bioinformatics: Nucleated cell counts per sample were estimated from amplification of reference gene primers within the assay. To quantify the absolute abundance of each unique TCRbeta CDR3 rearrangement, sequence reads were collapsed and filtered. For each sample, productive Simpson clonality was calculated as the square root of Simpson's diversity index over productive rearrangements. TCRdb provides this immuneACCESS table in a form limited to in-frame rearrangements. Some clones are lacking; in checked studies, under half of them reflect an unresolved V gene, and why the rest are absent is not known. The V and J calls and clone size come from that table; D and trimming were worked out from the DNA. The sample table records tens of thousands of clones; approximately 75% of these occur just once. The ten largest clones add up to roughly 50% of the sample.

With regard to this clone: The specificity of this receptor is unknown. Base qualities were left out, and no much larger clone turns up one base away.

Source material: peripheral blood. Recombination joined TRBV7-2 with TRBJ1-5; no D gene call is confident. The receptor comes from a human donor in a cohort sampled during active COVID-19. CDR3 protein: CASSPLYSNQPQHF. The bases read TGTGCCAGCAGCCCCCTTTATAGCAATCAGCCCCAGCATTTT. The entire variable domain, with the stretches around the CDR3 drawn from the reference TRBV7-2 and TRBJ1-5 proteins, is GAGVSQSPSNKVTEKGKDVELRCDPISGHTALYWYRQSLGQGLEFLIYFQGNSAPDKSGLPSDRFSAERTGGSVSTLTIQRTQQEDSAVYLCASSPLYSNQPQHFGDGTRLSIL.